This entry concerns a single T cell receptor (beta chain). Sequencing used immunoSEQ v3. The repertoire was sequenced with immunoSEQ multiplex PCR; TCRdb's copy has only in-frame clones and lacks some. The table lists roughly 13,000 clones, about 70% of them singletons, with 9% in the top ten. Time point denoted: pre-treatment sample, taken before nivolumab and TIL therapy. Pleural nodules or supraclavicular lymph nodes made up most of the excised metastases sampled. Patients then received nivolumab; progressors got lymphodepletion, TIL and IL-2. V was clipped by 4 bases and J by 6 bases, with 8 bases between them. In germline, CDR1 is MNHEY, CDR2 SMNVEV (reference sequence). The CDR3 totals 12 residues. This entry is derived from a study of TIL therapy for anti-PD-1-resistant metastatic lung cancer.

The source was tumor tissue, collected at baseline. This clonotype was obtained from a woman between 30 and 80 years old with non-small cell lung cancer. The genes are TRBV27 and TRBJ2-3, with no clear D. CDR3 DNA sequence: TGTGCCAGCAGTTCCCTCAGGGATACGCAGTATTTT. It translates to CASSSLRDTQYF.